A single sample gave rise to the 7 T cell receptor beta chains below, sequenced in a study of spatial heterogeneity in lung cancer. TCRdb reanalysed the 5' RACE reads using MiXCR and keeps one entry per CDR3 protein. The repertoire has some 120,000 distinct CDR3 sequences, 12% of them found once; the top ten carry roughly 17%. Time point defined: blood at routine non-recurrence follow-up after resection. Whole RNA, isolated from tumor, nontumor lung or frozen PBMC, was sequenced without prior sorting. The sample here was PBMCs, taken at follow-up. These receptors came from a male donor with early-stage non-small cell lung cancer.

This clonotype was found a few times. The chain is built from TRBV6-2 or TRBV6-3 and TRBJ2-5; TRBD1 agrees at 10 bases. The CDR3 is 15 residues long. V was pared by 6 bases and J by 6 bases, with 10 bases of the junction left unmatched. Germline assignment: CDR1 MNHEY and CDR2 SVGEGT. The CDR3 loop reads CASSSLPGQGKTQYF. The CDR3 bases are TGTGCCAGCAGCTCTCTACCGGGACAGGGGAAGACCCAGTACTTC.

This clonotype was recorded many times. The chain has TRBV6-2 or TRBV6-3 and TRBJ2-3, with a possible D match to TRBD1 (6 bases). V was clipped by 6 bases and J by 2 bases, with 12 bases between them. This CDR3 region has 14 residues. CDR1 and CDR2 from the germline V gene are MNHEY and SVGEGT. The CDR3 spells CASRPGHYTDTQYF. Here the CDR3 DNA reads TGTGCCAGCAGGCCGGGACACTACACAGATACGCAGTATTTT.

This clonotype occurred a few times. This chain joins TRBV19 and TRBJ2-3; 14 bases line up with TRBD2. The germline V gene has CDR1 LNHDA and CDR2 SQIVND (reference sequence). V dropped 5 bases and J dropped 3; count of bases not matched to a gene: 7. The CDR3 sequence is 17 residues long. CDR3 in amino acids: CASSPTSGGARTDTQYF. In DNA, the CDR3 is TGTGCCAGTAGTCCGACTAGCGGGGGGGCCCGGACAGATACGCAGTATTTT.

This clonotype was detected many times. The V call is TRBV7-2, the J call TRBJ2-3; tentative D call: TRBD2 (5 bases). This CDR3 region has 13 residues. Trimming pared 2 bases from V and 7 bases from J, leaving 10 bases between. Germline V gene lookup returns CDR1 SGHTA and CDR2 FQGNSA. CDR3 in amino acids: CASSLFEGNTQYF. CDR3 coding DNA: TGTGCCAGCAGCTTATTTGAGGGAAATACGCAGTATTTT.

CDR3: CASDRDVYTEAFF. CDR3 sequence (DNA): TGTGCCAGCGATCGGGACGTTTACACTGAAGCTTTCTTT. The V call is TRBV6-1, the J call TRBJ1-1, with a possible D match to TRBD1 (5 bases). Trimming removed 8 bases from V and 3 bases from J, with 13 bases in between. The CDR3 runs to 13 residues. The V gene's germline CDR1 is MNHNS and CDR2 SASEGT.

In this sample, this clonotype turned up a few times. This rearrangement joins TRBV13 to TRBJ2-3, with a possible D match to TRBD2 (6 bases). V was shortened by 5 bases and J by 2 bases, with 14 bases between the two germline ends. CDR1 is PRHDT, CDR2 FYEKMQ, per germline (reference sequence). The CDR3 runs to 15 residues. The CDR3 sequence: CASSISGLTTDTQYF. The CDR3 DNA sequence: TGTGCCAGCAGCATTAGCGGCCTCACCACAGATACGCAGTATTTT.

This clonotype was observed a few times. The chain combines TRBV5-5 with TRBJ2-7, with D possibly matching TRBD2 (6 bases). The CDR3 covers 17 residues. V was shortened by 3 bases and J by 0 bases, with 19 bases between the two germline ends. Germline values: CDR1 SGHKS, CDR2 YYEKEE (reference sequence). CDR3 DNA sequence: TGTGCCAGCAGCTACGTTGTGGGGGGAAGGAGCTCCTACGAGCAGTACTTC. It is translated as CASSYVVGGRSSYEQYF.